This T cell receptor (beta chain) was captured in a study of cytotoxic CD8 clonotypes in ibrutinib-treated CLL. Turning to the study itself: Mean yields were about 260,000 productive templates and some 90,000 productive rearrangements per sample.

Turning to this clone: Its antigen is as yet unknown.

The study's findings and limits: Before falling back toward baseline at progression, clonality had risen at the time of ibrutinib response. Under treatment, the uncommon public clonotypes either contracted or remained stable.

Clones were sequenced by immunoSEQ multiplex PCR, and TCRdb holds only the in-frame ones, with some missing. The top ten hold 24% of the sample, which has around 53,000 clones, about 54% seen once. Sequenced material: PBMCs, taken at disease progression, from a patient treated with ibrutinib. The TCR was taken from a human donor with chronic lymphocytic leukemia.

CDR3 residues: CSGSGGSGYEQYF. Here the CDR3 DNA reads TGCAGCGGCTCAGGGGGCTCGGGCTACGAGCAGTACTTC. This rearrangement joins TRBV29-1 to TRBJ2-7; 8 nucleotides align to TRBD1. The J segment lost 3 bases and the V segment lost 7 bases, leaving 8 bases of the junction unmatched. Germline V gene data show CDR1 as SQVTM and CDR2 as ANQGSEA. This CDR3 has 13 amino acids.